This TCR beta chain was documented in a study of T-cell memory formation after mild COVID-19. To note about this clonotype: Antigen specificity is unknown.

5'RACE with constant-segment primers built TCRalpha and TCRbeta cDNA libraries with UMIs. TCRdb processed the 5' RACE reads anew with MiXCR; each CDR3 protein has one entry. This table has approximately 350,000 distinct CDR3 sequences, under 30% appearing once. Study results and caveats: Clones shrinking from day 15 to 85 showed even CD4/CD8 mixes; later expanders tilted CD4+.

What was sequenced was PBMCs or a T cell subset sorted from them (not recorded which). The TCR originated in an adult woman who had mild COVID-19 (a few samples of this study predate the infection). Cell type and time point are not known.

The CDR3 here is CASSTGQGAHGYTF. The CDR3 coding sequence is TGTGCCAGCAGTACCGGACAGGGGGCGCATGGCTACACCTTC. V gene TRBV12-3 or TRBV12-4 combines with J gene TRBJ1-2, with 11 positions matching TRBD1. CDR3 length: 14 amino acids. The ends lost 5 bases at V and 6 bases at J; junction bases unmatched: 5.